What follows are 28 T cell receptor beta chains derived from one specimen sequenced in a study of cytomegalovirus exposure and HLA in healthy donors. The PCR contained 60 Vbeta and 13 Jbeta primers. The repertoire was sequenced with immunoSEQ multiplex PCR; TCRdb's copy has only in-frame clones and lacks some. The sample shows more than 200,000 clones, more than 75% of them seen only once. Sequencing input: PBMCs. These receptors all stem from a human donor in good health.

This chain connects TRBV9 to TRBJ2-1; 15 positions match TRBD2. V was clipped by 8 bases and J by 2 bases; unmatched bases: 5. Per germline, CDR1 SGDLS and CDR2 YYNGEE. This CDR3 comprises 16 residues. This CDR3 reads CARGLAGGPPYNEQFF. The DNA of the CDR3 is TGTGCCAGAGGACTAGCGGGAGGGCCTCCCTACAATGAGCAGTTCTTC.

V and J are TRBV7-3 and TRBJ2-3; 8 positions agree with TRBD1. The CDR3 runs to 15 residues. The germline V gene encodes CDR1 SGHTA and CDR2 FQGTGA. V shed 5 bases and J 6 bases; nucleotides not matched to a gene: 10. The chain's CDR3 is CASSPLGTGRDTQYF. CDR3 nucleotide sequence: TGTGCCAGCAGCCCCCTGGGGACAGGTCGGGATACGCAGTATTTT.

The chain recombines TRBV4-2 with TRBJ2-1, with 8 bases aligning to TRBD2. Germline V lookup: CDR1 LGHNA, CDR2 YNFKEQ. The CDR3 runs 14 residues. V trimming: 0 bases; J trimming: 13 bases; junction bases outside the gene matches: 8. The CDR3: CASSQETGGGGQFF. The CDR3 bases are TGTGCCAGCAGCCAAGAGACGGGGGGGGGAGGACAGTTCTTC.

The chain has TRBV4-1 and TRBJ2-3; the match to TRBD2 covers 9 bases. The germline gives CDR1 MGHRA, CDR2 YSYEKL. The CDR3 runs 15 residues. V lost 0 bases and J lost 8; bases outside the gene matches: 6. In DNA form, the CDR3 reads TGCGCCAGCAGCCAAGAGGGCGGGAGGGTCGGTACGCAGTATTTT. It is translated as CASSQEGGRVGTQYF.

This clone was picked up one time. Written as DNA, the CDR3 is TGTGCCAGCCGCCGGGACAGGGGGCTAAGGAATACGCAGTATTTT. As protein: CASRRDRGLRNTQYF. The V and J genes are TRBV6-5 and TRBJ2-3; 12 nucleotides match TRBD1. Germline V gene lookup returns CDR1 MNHEY and CDR2 SVGAGI. V lost 8 bases to trimming and J lost 7 bases; unmatched junction nucleotides: 10. The CDR3 totals 15 residues.

The chain employs TRBV2 and TRBJ1-1; D remains unclear. Germline-derived CDR1 and CDR2 are SNHLY and FYNNEI. The CDR3 loop spans 13 amino acids. Trimming removed 2 bases from V and 6 bases from J, with 10 bases in between. Here the CDR3 DNA reads TGTGCCAGCAGTGAATCGGGAGGAGCTGAAGCTTTCTTT. The encoded protein is CASSESGGAEAFF.

J is TRBJ2-1 and V is TRBV7-2; D is perhaps TRBD1 (7 bases). Between the trimmed V and J ends, which lost 5 bases and 2 bases, there was a span of 13 bases. This CDR3 has 15 residues. CDR1 SGHTA and CDR2 FQGNSA come from the germline V gene. The CDR3 coding sequence is TGTGCCAGCAGCCCCCAGGGGGGCACCTACAATGAGCAGTTCTTC. This sequence encodes CASSPQGGTYNEQFF. Full variable domain (rest looked up from reference TRBV7-2 and TRBJ2-1): GAGVSQSPSNKVTEKGKDVELRCDPISGHTALYWYRQSLGQGLEFLIYFQGNSAPDKSGLPSDRFSAERTGGSVSTLTIQRTQQEDSAVYLCASSPQGGTYNEQFFGPGTRLTVL.

J is TRBJ2-1 and V is TRBV7-2; TRBD2 agrees at 9 bases. The CDR3 sequence is 14 residues long. Trimming removed 3 bases from V and 6 bases from J; junction bases left unmatched: 3. Germline V gives CDR1 SGHTA, CDR2 FQGNSA. CDR3 loop: CASSLGLASNEQFF. In nucleotides, the CDR3 is TGTGCCAGCAGCTTGGGACTAGCTTCCAATGAGCAGTTCTTC.

The V call is TRBV6-1, the J call TRBJ1-5; 12 nucleotides align to TRBD1. This CDR3 has 15 amino acids. Looked up from germline, CDR1 is MNHNS and CDR2 is SASEGT. V lost 7 bases and J lost 4; bases outside the gene matches: 5. The CDR3 DNA reads as TGTGCCAGCACCCGGGACAGGGGGCAGAATCAGCCCCAGCATTTT. Its translation is CASTRDRGQNQPQHF.

The CDR3 region has the DNA TGTGCCAGCAGCATTGGACAGGGAGTAGGCTATGGCTACACCTTC. This gives the protein CASSIGQGVGYGYTF. V is TRBV7-3 and J is TRBJ1-2; 8 nucleotides line up with TRBD1. V was pared by 5 bases and J by 4 bases, with 9 bases of the junction left unmatched. The CDR3 is 15 residues long. Germline V CDR1 and CDR2: SGHTA, FQGTGA.

The genes are TRBV20-1 and TRBJ1-1; D is possibly TRBD1 (5 bases). The V gene lost 7 bases and the J gene lost 8 bases, with 14 bases spanning the gap. The CDR3 spans 11 residues. Germline V gene sequence: CDR1 DFQATT, CDR2 SNEGSKA (reference sequence). CDR3 sequence reads: CSVQSEGEAFF. DNA for the CDR3: TGCAGTGTCCAGTCGGAGGGGGAAGCTTTCTTT.

The chain is built from TRBV28 and TRBJ1-5; D remains unclear. The germline V gene encodes CDR1 MDHEN and CDR2 SYDVKM. The CDR3 sequence is 14 residues long. Trimming removed 0 bases from V and 5 bases from J, with 8 bases in between. This CDR3 is CASSLWRSYQPQHF. DNA of the CDR3: TGTGCCAGCAGTTTATGGAGGTCCTATCAGCCCCAGCATTTT. Full variable domain (outside the CDR3, taken from reference TRBV28 and TRBJ1-5): DVKVTQSSRYLVKRTGEKVFLECVQDMDHENMFWYRQDPGLGLRLIYFSYDVKMKEKGDIPEGYSVSREKKERFSLILESASTNQTSMYLCASSLWRSYQPQHFGDGTRLSIL.

The V gene is TRBV6-6, the J gene TRBJ1-2; D not certain. Germline V gives CDR1 MNHNY, CDR2 SVGAGI (reference sequence). The V end was cut by 2 bases, the J end by 8 bases, with 15 bases between. CDR3 size: 14 residues. The CDR3 spells CASSYVRQDPGYTF. The CDR3 DNA sequence: TGTGCCAGCAGTTACGTCAGGCAGGATCCAGGCTACACCTTC.

The J gene is TRBJ2-3, the V gene TRBV5-8; 12 bases are a match to TRBD2. Germline V CDR1 and CDR2: SGHTS, YDEGEE. CDR3 length: 16 amino acids. The ends lost 3 bases at V and 0 bases at J; junction bases unmatched: 2. The CDR3 is CASSSGLAGSTDTQYF. For the CDR3, the DNA is TGTGCCAGCAGCTCCGGACTAGCGGGAAGCACAGATACGCAGTATTTT.

This rearrangement joins TRBV5-4 to TRBJ2-6; TRBD1 aligns across 9 bases. V was pared by 0 bases and J by 0 bases, with 4 bases of the junction left unmatched. Germline V gene lookup returns CDR1 SGHNT and CDR2 YYREEE (reference sequence). This CDR3 is 18 amino acids long. CDR3 in DNA: TGTGCCAGCAGCTTGGGGGGACAGGGCTACTCTGGGGCCAACGTCCTGACTTTC. The encoded protein is CASSLGGQGYSGANVLTF. Together with reference TRBV5-4 and TRBJ2-6, the CDR3 gives the full variable domain: ETGVTQSPTHLIKTRGQQVTLRCSSQSGHNTVSWYQQALGQGPQFIFQYYREEENGRGNFPPRFSGLQFPNYSSELNVNALELDDSALYLCASSLGGQGYSGANVLTFGAGSRLTVL.

The V and J genes are TRBV5-1 and TRBJ2-2; TRBD2 might be the D (5 bases). CDR1 is SGHRS, CDR2 YFSETQ, per germline. V shed 0 bases and J shed 4 bases, with 10 bases lying between them. The length of the CDR3 is 15 residues. The chain's CDR3 is CASSLVSAVTGELFF. CDR3 nucleotide sequence: TGCGCCAGCAGCTTGGTTTCAGCGGTCACCGGGGAGCTGTTTTTT.

The chain recombines TRBV25-1 with TRBJ1-6, with 8 bases lining up with TRBD1. Germline-derived CDR1 and CDR2 are MGHDK and SYGVNS. The CDR3 consists of 17 residues. With 5 bases clipped from V and 7 bases from J, the junction kept 13 bases outside the gene matches. In nucleotides, the CDR3 is TGTGCCAGCAGTAAAACAGGGACAGGCCTTTGGAATTCACCCCTCCACTTT. It yields the protein CASSKTGTGLWNSPLHF.

This clone was found once. The chain recombines TRBV15 with TRBJ1-4, with D possibly matching TRBD1 (5 bases). CDR1 is LNHNV, CDR2 YYDKDF, per germline (reference sequence). V was pared by 3 bases and J by 2 bases, with 13 bases between. The CDR3 covers 16 residues. CDR3 amino acids: CATSSLGGTTNEKLFF. In nucleotides, the CDR3 is TGTGCCACCAGCAGTTTGGGGGGGACGACTAATGAAAAACTGTTTTTT. The full variable domain, its missing parts supplied by reference TRBV15 and TRBJ1-4, is DAMVIQNPRYQVTQFGKPVTLSCSQTLNHNVMYWYQQKSSQAPKLLFHYYDKDFNNEADTPDNFQSRRPNTSFCFLDIRSPGLGDTAMYLCATSSLGGTTNEKLFFGSGTQLSVL.

The chain carries TRBV19 and TRBJ1-1, with D tentatively TRBD1 (6 bases). V lost 8 bases to trimming and J lost 1 base, with 8 bases between them. The germline CDR1 and CDR2 sequences are LNHDA and SQIVND (reference sequence). CDR3 length equals 12 residues. Here the CDR3 reads CASGQRNTEAFF. CDR3 DNA: TGTGCCAGTGGACAGAGGAACACTGAAGCTTTCTTT.

This clone was seen only once. The chain has TRBV21-1 and TRBJ2-6; TRBD2 is the table's D call, not checked against the DNA. TRBV21-1 is an annotated pseudogene. The CDR3 extends over 20 amino acids. The CDR3, as DNA: TGTGCCAGCAGCCTGGGACTAGCGGGCACGGGGACGGGGGGGGCCAACGTCCTGACTTTC. The encoded protein is CASSLGLAGTGTGGANVLTF.

The V gene is TRBV19, the J gene TRBJ1-5; 7 bases agree with TRBD1. V lost 5 bases, J lost 2 bases, and 12 bases stayed unmatched. The CDR3 loop spans 17 amino acids. Germline assignment: CDR1 LNHDA and CDR2 SQIVND (reference sequence). In nucleotides, the CDR3 is TGTGCCAGTAGTGGGGGAACAGGGGTCGTCGGCAATCAGCCCCAGCATTTT. It specifies CASSGGTGVVGNQPQHF.

There are a few counts of this clone. The chain carries TRBV5-1 and TRBJ1-1; maybe TRBD1 (5 bases). The length of the CDR3 is 12 residues. Deletions cut 4 bases from V and 6 bases from J, with 10 bases between. CDR1 is SGHRS, CDR2 YFSETQ, per germline. The CDR3 bases are TGCGCCAGCAGCCCCGGGGGGTCTGAAGCTTTCTTT. This codes for CASSPGGSEAFF.

V usage is TRBV19 and J usage is TRBJ2-1, with 14 bases identical to TRBD2. V was pared by 10 bases and J by 9 bases, with 14 bases of the junction left unmatched. Per the germline V gene, CDR1 is LNHDA and CDR2 is SQIVND (reference sequence). This CDR3 has 16 amino acids. CDR3 in DNA: TGTGCCACACGCCAACCCGGGACTAGCGGGAGTTCTGAGCAGTTCTTC. As protein: CATRQPGTSGSSEQFF.

The chain links TRBV6-1 to TRBJ1-4, with 7 bases identical to TRBD1. Losses at the gene ends were 4 bases for V and 5 bases for J; bases not matched to a gene: 7. The CDR3 totals 15 residues. CDR1 is MNHNS and CDR2 is SASEGT in the germline V gene. DNA of the CDR3: TGTGCCAGCAGTGTACAGGGACAGATAAATGAAAAACTGTTTTTT. This gives the protein CASSVQGQINEKLFF.

The chain carries TRBV28 and TRBJ2-7; TRBD1 aligns across 9 bases. This CDR3 is built from 14 residues. CDR1 and CDR2 (germline): MDHEN, SYDVKM. J lost 3 bases, V lost 6 bases, and 6 bases had no gene match. CDR3 sequence (DNA): TGTGCCAGCAGGTACCCGGGACAGGGCTACGAGCAGTACTTC. It yields the protein CASRYPGQGYEQYF.

The chain is built from TRBV30 and TRBJ2-2; 13 bases map to TRBD2. CDR1 is GTSNPN and CDR2 is SVGIG in the germline V gene (reference sequence). The CDR3 runs to 16 residues. V lost 4 bases to trimming and J lost 7 bases; unmatched junction nucleotides: 9. The DNA of the CDR3 is TGTGCCTGGAATGCCGGACTAGCGGGAGTCTTCGGGGAGCTGTTTTTT. It translates to CAWNAGLAGVFGELFF. The full variable domain, in which reference TRBV30 and TRBJ2-2 provide the parts outside the CDR3, is SQTIHQWPATLVQPVGSPLSLECTVEGTSNPNLYWYRQAAGRGLQLLFYSVGIGQISSEVPQNLSASRPQDRQFILSSKKLLLSDSGFYLCAWNAGLAGVFGELFFGEGSRLTVL.

There are a few counts of this clone. V usage is TRBV5-1 and J usage is TRBJ1-4; the D is unclear. The germline V gene encodes CDR1 SGHRS and CDR2 YFSETQ. V was pared by 4 bases and J by 5 bases, with 15 bases between. This CDR3 is built from 15 residues. CDR3 bases: TGCGCCAGCAGCCTAGATGGACTAACCAATGAAAAACTGTTTTTT. It encodes CASSLDGLTNEKLFF.

V is TRBV9 and J is TRBJ1-1; 10 nucleotides agree with TRBD1. V shed 3 bases and J 4 bases; nucleotides not matched to a gene: 6. The CDR3 consists of 15 residues. In germline, CDR1 is SGDLS, CDR2 YYNGEE. The CDR3 sequence is CASSATGTGATEAFF. The CDR3 DNA follows: TGTGCCAGCAGCGCAACCGGGACAGGGGCCACTGAAGCTTTCTTT.